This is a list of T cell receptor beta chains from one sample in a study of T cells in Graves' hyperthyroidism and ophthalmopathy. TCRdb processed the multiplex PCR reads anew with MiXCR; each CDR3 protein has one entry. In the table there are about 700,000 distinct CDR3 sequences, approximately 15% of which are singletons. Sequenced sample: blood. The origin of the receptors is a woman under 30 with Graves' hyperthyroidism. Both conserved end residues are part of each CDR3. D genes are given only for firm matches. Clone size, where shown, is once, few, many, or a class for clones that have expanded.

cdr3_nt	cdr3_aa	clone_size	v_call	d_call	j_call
TGTGCCAGCTTATCCCGGTTAAGGGGCACTGAAGCTTTCTTT	CASLSRLRGTEAFF	many	TRBV6-1	NA	TRBJ1-1
TGTGCCATCAGTGAAGGCGGGACAGTCTATGGCTACACCTTC	CAISEGGTVYGYTF	few	TRBV10-3	TRBD1	TRBJ1-2
TGTGCCAGCACCCCGGAGCTTGGCAATTCACCCCTCCACTTT	CASTPELGNSPLHF	NA	TRBV6-2/TRBV6-3	NA	TRBJ1-6
TGTGCCAGCAGCGTAGGTGAGGGACAGGAGGCCTACGAGCAGTACTTC	CASSVGEGQEAYEQYF	many	TRBV9	TRBD1	TRBJ2-7
TGTGCCAGCTCACCACCCGAGACAGGGACCCGAGGGGAGCAGTACTTC	CASSPPETGTRGEQYF	NA	TRBV18	TRBD1	TRBJ2-7
TGTGCCAGCAGCTTAGTTTGGCCAGCGGGAGCTACAGATACGCAGTATTTT	CASSLVWPAGATDTQYF	many	TRBV7-2	TRBD2	TRBJ2-3
TGTGCCAGCAGTTTGCCCGGGATCGGTGAAGCTTTCTTT	CASSLPGIGEAFF	NA	TRBV12-3/TRBV12-4	NA	TRBJ1-1
TGTGCCACCAGCAGAGATTGGGCAAATGAGCAGTTCTTC	CATSRDWANEQFF	many	TRBV15	NA	TRBJ2-1
TGTGCCAGCCACGGTTATGGCTCCGGCTACACCTTC	CASHGYGSGYTF	NA	TRBV3-1	NA	TRBJ1-2
TGCGCCAGCGAGGGGGGAACTGAAGCTTTCTTT	CASEGGTEAFF	NA	TRBV10-2	NA	TRBJ1-1
TGTGCCAGTAGTATGGGGGATTGGTATAGCAATCAGCCCCAGCATTTT	CASSMGDWYSNQPQHF	NA	TRBV19	NA	TRBJ1-5
TGCAGTGCTAGAGAACAGGTCTACGAGCAGTACTTC	CSAREQVYEQYF	many	TRBV20-1	NA	TRBJ2-7
TGCGCCAGCAGGGTGGGACAGGGGGCGACGGGTGAGCAGTTCTTC	CASRVGQGATGEQFF	NA	TRBV5-1	TRBD1	TRBJ2-1
TGTGCCTGGAGTGTATGGGGGAGGGAGGCAGATACGCAGTATTTT	CAWSVWGREADTQYF	few	TRBV30	TRBD2	TRBJ2-3
TGCAGTGCTATATTGGGGGCTCTCGGCGAGCAGTACTTC	CSAILGALGEQYF	many	TRBV20-1	NA	TRBJ2-7
TGTGCCAGCACCAAACCGGACAGGGTTAATGAAAAACTGTTTTTT	CASTKPDRVNEKLFF	NA	TRBV28	TRBD1	TRBJ1-4
TGTGCCAGCAGTGACGGCGCCCGGGGGGGCACCGGGGAGCTGTTTTTT	CASSDGARGGTGELFF	many	TRBV2	TRBD2	TRBJ2-2
TGCGCCAGCAGCCAAGATCCGGTGACCCCCTTCTACGAGCAGTACTTC	CASSQDPVTPFYEQYF	NA	TRBV4-3	NA	TRBJ2-7
TGCAGTGGATACAGAGGACAAGAGACCCAGTACTTC	CSGYRGQETQYF	many	TRBV20-1	NA	TRBJ2-5